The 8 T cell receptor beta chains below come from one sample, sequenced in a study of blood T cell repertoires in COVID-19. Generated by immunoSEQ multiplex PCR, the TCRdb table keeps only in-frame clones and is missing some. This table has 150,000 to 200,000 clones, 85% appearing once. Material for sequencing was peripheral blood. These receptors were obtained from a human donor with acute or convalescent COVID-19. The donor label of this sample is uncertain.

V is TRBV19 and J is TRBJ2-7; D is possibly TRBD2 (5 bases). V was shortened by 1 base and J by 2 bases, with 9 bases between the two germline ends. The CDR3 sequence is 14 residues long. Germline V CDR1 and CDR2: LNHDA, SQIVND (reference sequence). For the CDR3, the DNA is TGTGCCAGTAGTATAGGAGGAGGTCCCTACGAGCAGTACTTC. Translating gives CASSIGGGPYEQYF.

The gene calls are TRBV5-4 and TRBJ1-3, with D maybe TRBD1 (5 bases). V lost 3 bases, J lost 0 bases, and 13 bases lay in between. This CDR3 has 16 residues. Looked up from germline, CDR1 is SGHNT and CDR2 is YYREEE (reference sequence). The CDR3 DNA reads TGTGCCAGCAGCTCCGGGACTTTCAGCTCTGGAAACACCATATATTTT. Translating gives CASSSGTFSSGNTIYF. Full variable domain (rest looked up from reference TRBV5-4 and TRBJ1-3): ETGVTQSPTHLIKTRGQQVTLRCSSQSGHNTVSWYQQALGQGPQFIFQYYREEENGRGNFPPRFSGLQFPNYSSELNVNALELDDSALYLCASSSGTFSSGNTIYFGEGSWLTVV.

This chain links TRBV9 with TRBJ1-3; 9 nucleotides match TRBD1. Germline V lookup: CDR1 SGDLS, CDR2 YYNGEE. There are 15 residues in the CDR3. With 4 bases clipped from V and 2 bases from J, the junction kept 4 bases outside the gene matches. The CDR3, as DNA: TGTGCCAGCAGCACTCACAGGGGGCCTGGAAACACCATATATTTT. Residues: CASSTHRGPGNTIYF.

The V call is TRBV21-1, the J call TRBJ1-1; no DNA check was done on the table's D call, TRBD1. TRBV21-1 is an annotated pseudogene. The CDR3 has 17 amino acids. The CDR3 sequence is CASSKEGQRIMNTEAFF. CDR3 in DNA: TGTGCCAGCAGCAAAGAGGGGCAGAGGATCATGAACACTGAAGCTTTCTTT.

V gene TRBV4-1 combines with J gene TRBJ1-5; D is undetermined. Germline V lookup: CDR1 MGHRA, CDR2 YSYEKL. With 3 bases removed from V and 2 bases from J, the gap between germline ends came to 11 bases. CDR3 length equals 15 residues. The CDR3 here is CASSQTGIGNQPQHF. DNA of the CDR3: TGCGCCAGCAGCCAGACTGGAATCGGCAATCAGCCCCAGCATTTT.

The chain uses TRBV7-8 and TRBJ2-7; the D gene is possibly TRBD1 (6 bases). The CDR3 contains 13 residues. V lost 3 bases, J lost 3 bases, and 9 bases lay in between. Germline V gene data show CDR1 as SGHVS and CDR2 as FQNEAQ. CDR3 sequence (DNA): TGTGCCAGCAGCTTGGACAGCGTCTACGAGCAGTACTTC. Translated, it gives CASSLDSVYEQYF.

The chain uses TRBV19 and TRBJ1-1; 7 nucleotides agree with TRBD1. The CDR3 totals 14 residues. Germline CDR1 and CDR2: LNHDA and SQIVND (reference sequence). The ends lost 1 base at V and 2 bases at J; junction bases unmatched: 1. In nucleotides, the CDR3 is TGTGCCAGTAGTATAGGAGGGGGCAACACTGAAGCTTTCTTT. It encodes CASSIGGGNTEAFF.

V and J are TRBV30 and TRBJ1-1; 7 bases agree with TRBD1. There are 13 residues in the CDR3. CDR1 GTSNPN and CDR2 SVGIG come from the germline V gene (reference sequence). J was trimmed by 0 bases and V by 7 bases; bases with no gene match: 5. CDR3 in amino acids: CASSGQLNTEAFF. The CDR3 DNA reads TGTGCCTCGTCGGGACAGTTGAACACTGAAGCTTTCTTT.